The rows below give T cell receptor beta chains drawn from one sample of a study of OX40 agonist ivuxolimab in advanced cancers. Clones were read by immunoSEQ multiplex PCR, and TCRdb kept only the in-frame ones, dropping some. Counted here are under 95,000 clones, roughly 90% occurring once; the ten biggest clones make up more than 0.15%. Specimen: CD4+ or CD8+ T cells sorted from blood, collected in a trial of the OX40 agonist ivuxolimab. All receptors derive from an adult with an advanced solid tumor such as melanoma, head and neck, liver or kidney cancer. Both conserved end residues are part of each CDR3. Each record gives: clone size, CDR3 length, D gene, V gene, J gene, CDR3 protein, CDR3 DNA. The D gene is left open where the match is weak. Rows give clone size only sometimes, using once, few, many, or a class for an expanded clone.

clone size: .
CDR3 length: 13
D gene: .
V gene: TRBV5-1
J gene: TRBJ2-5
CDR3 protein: CASSDAIVGTQYF
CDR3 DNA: TGCGCCAGCAGCGATGCGATCGTGGGGACCCAGTACTTC

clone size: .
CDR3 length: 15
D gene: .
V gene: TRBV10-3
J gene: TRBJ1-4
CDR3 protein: CAISATDRSNEKLFF
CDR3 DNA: TGTGCCATCAGTGCCACCGACAGGTCGAATGAAAAACTGTTTTTT

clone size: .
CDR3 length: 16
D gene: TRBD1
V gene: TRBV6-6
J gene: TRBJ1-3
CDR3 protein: CATSHPQGTSGNTIYF
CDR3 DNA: TGTGCCACCTCCCACCCACAGGGGACGTCTGGAAACACCATATATTTT

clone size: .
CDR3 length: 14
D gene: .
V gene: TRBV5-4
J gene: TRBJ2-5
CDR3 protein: CASSLWGPRETQYF
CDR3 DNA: TGTGCCAGCAGCTTGTGGGGGCCGAGGGAGACCCAGTACTTC

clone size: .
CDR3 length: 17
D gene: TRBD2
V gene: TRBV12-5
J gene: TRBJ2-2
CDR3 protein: CASAASGGIANTGELFF
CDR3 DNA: TGTGCTAGTGCGGCTAGCGGGGGAATCGCGAACACCGGGGAGCTGTTTTTT

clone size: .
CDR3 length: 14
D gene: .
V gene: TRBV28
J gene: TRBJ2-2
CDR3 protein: CASSLADNTGELFF
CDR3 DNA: TGTGCCAGCAGTTTAGCGGATAACACCGGGGAGCTGTTTTTT

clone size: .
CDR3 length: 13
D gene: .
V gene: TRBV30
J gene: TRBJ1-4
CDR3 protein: CAWSAGGGEKLFF
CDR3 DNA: TGTGCCTGGAGTGCAGGAGGGGGTGAAAAACTGTTTTTT

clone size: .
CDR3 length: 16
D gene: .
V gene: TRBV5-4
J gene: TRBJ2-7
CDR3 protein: CASSPPGRQLSYEQYF
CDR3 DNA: TGTGCCAGCAGCCCCCCGGGGAGACAACTCTCCTACGAGCAGTACTTC

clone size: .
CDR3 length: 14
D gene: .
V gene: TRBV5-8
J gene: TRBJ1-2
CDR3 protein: CASSLVLQGYGYTF
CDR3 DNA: TGTGCCAGCAGCTTGGTCCTCCAGGGCTATGGCTACACCTTC

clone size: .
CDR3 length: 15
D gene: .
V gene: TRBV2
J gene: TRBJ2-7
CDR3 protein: CASSERGGKGNEQYF
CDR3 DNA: TGTGCCAGCAGTGAAAGGGGGGGGAAAGGCAACGAGCAGTACTTC

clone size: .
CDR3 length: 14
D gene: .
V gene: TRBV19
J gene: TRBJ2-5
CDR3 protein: CASQTGPPGETQYF
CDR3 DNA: TGTGCCAGCCAGACGGGGCCCCCCGGGGAGACCCAGTACTTC

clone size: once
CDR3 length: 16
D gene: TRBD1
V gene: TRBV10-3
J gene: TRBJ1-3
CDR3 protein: CAISESTGGSGNTIYF
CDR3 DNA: TGTGCCATCAGTGAGTCGACAGGGGGATCTGGAAACACCATATATTTT

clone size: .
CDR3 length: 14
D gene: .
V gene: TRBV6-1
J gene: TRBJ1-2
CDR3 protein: CASSVTGPNYGYTF
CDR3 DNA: TGTGCCAGCAGTGTGACAGGACCTAACTATGGCTACACCTTC

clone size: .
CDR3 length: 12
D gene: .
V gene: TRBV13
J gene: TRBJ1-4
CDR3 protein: CASSSPGEKLFF
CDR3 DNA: TGTGCCAGCAGCTCCCCAGGGGAAAAACTGTTTTTT

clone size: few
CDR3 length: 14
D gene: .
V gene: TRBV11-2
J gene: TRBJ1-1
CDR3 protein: CASSFGQWNTEAFF
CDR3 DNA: TGTGCCAGCAGCTTTGGACAGTGGAACACTGAAGCTTTCTTT

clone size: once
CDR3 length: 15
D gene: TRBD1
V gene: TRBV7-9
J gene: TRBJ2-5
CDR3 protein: CASSYGRGHQETQYF
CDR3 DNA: TGTGCCAGCAGCTACGGCAGGGGGCATCAAGAGACCCAGTACTTC

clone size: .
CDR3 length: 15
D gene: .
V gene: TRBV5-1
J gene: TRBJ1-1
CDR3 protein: CASSLAAQGDTEAFF
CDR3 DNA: TGCGCCAGCAGCTTGGCCGCCCAGGGCGACACTGAAGCTTTCTTT

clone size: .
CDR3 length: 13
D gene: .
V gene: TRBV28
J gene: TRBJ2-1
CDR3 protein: CASRETVYNEQFF
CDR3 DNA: TGTGCCAGCAGGGAGACAGTTTACAATGAGCAGTTCTTC

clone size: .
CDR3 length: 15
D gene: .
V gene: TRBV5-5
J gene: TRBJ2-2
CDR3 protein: CASSLLGADTGELFF
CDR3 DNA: TGTGCCAGCAGCTTGTTGGGGGCGGACACCGGGGAGCTGTTTTTT

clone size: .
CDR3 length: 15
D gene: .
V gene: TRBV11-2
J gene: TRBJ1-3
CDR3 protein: CASSLTAAGGNTIYF
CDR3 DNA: TGTGCCAGCAGCTTAACAGCCGCGGGGGGAAACACCATATATTTT

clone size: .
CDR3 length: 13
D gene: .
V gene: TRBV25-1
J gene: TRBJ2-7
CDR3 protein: CASSIYLSYEQYF
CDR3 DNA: TGTGCCAGCAGCATTTATCTCTCATACGAGCAGTACTTC

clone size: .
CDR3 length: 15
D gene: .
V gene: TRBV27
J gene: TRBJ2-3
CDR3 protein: CASSLGGLPTDTQYF
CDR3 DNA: TGTGCCAGCAGTCTGGGGGGGCTTCCTACAGATACGCAGTATTTT

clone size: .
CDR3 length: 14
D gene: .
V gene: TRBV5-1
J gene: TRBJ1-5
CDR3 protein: CASSWGGDGQPQHF
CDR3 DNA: TGCGCCAGCAGCTGGGGAGGGGACGGGCAGCCCCAGCATTTT

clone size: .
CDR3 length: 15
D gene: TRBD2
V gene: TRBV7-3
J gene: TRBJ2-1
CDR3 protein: CASSPTSGSDNEQFF
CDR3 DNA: TGTGCCAGCAGCCCGACTAGCGGGAGTGACAATGAGCAGTTCTTC

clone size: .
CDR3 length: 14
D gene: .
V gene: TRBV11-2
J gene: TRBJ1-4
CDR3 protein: CASSVTGTGEKLFF
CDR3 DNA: TGTGCCAGCAGCGTAACCGGGACGGGAGAAAAACTGTTTTTT

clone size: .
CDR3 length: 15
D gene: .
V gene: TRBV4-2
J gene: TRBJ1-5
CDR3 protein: CASSQDGVGVQPQHF
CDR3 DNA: TGTGCCAGCAGCCAAGATGGGGTCGGCGTTCAGCCCCAGCATTTT

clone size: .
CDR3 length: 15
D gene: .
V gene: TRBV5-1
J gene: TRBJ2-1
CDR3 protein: CASRESVIWQNEQFF
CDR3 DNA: TGCGCCAGCAGGGAGTCGGTGATCTGGCAAAATGAGCAGTTCTTC

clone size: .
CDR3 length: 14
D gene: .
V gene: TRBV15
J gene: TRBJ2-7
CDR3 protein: CATSSGPGPYEQYF
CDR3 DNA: TGTGCCACCAGCAGCGGCCCAGGCCCCTACGAGCAGTACTTC

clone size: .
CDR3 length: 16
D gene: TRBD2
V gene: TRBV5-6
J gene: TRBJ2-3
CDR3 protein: CASSLRTSGDTDTQYF
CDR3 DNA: TGTGCCAGCAGCTTGCGGACTAGCGGAGACACAGATACGCAGTATTTT

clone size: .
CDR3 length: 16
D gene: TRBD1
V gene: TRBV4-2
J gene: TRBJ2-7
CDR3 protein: CASSQARGTGSYEQYF
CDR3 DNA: TGTGCCAGCAGCCAAGCCCGGGGGACAGGGTCCTACGAGCAGTACTTC

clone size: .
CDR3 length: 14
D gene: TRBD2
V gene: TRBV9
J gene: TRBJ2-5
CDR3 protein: CASSGGGAWETQYF
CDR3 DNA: TGTGCCAGCAGCGGCGGGGGGGCCTGGGAGACCCAGTACTTC

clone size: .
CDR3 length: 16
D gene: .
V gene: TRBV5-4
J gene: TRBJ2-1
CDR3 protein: CASSLEIGRTYNEQFF
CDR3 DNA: TGTGCCAGCAGCTTGGAAATCGGGAGAACCTACAATGAGCAGTTCTTC

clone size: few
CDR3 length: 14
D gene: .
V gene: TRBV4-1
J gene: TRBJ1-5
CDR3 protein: CASSPDGRGQPQHF
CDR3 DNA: TGCGCCAGCAGCCCTGACGGCCGGGGACAGCCCCAGCATTTT

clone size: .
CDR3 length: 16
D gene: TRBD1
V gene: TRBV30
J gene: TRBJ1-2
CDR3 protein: CAWSAAGGGVGYGYTF
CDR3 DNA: TGTGCCTGGAGTGCGGCAGGGGGGGGTGTTGGCTATGGCTACACCTTC

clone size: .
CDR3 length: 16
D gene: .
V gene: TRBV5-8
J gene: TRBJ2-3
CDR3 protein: CASSLAFRLSTDTQYF
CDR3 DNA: TGTGCCAGCAGCTTGGCCTTTAGGTTGAGCACAGATACGCAGTATTTT

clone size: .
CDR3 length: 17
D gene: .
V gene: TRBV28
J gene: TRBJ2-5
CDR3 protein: CASSLWAGGVGQETQYF
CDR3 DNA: TGTGCCAGCAGTTTATGGGCCGGCGGGGTGGGCCAAGAGACCCAGTACTTC

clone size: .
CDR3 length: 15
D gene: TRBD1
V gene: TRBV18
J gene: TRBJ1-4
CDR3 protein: CASSPTGTGAEKLFF
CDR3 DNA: TGTGCCAGCTCACCAACCGGGACAGGGGCCGAAAAACTGTTTTTT

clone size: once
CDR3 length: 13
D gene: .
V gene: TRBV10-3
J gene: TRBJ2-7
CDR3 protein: CAISETPPYEQYF
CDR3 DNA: TGTGCCATCAGTGAAACACCTCCCTACGAGCAGTACTTC

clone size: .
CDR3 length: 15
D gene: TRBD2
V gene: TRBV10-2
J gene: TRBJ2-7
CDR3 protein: CASSETPTSGYEQYF
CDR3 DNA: TGCGCCAGCAGTGAGACTCCGACTAGCGGCTACGAGCAGTACTTC

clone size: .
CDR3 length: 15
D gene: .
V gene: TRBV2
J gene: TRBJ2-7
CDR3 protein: CASSEAPVSSYEQYF
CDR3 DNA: TGTGCCAGCAGTGAAGCCCCTGTAAGCTCCTACGAGCAGTACTTC

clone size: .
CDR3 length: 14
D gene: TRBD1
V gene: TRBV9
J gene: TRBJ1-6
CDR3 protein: CASSRGTANSPLHF
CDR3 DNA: TGTGCCAGCAGCCGAGGGACAGCCAATTCACCCCTCCACTTT

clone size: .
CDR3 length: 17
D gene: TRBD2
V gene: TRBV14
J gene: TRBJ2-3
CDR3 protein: CASSRGLAQLSTDTQYF
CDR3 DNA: TGTGCCAGCAGCCGGGGACTAGCGCAACTTAGCACAGATACGCAGTATTTT

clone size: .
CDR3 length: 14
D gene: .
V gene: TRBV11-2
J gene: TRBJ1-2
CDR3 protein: CASSPTDKNYGYTF
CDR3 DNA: TGTGCCAGCAGCCCGACGGACAAAAACTATGGCTACACCTTC

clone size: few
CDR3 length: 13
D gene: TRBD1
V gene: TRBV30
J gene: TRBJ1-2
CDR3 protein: CAWGRDRPRGYTF
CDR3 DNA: TGTGCCTGGGGCAGGGACAGGCCGCGTGGCTACACCTTC

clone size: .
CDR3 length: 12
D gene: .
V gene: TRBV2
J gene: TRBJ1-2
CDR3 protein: CASSGLGYGYTF
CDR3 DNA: TGTGCCAGCAGTGGCCTGGGGTATGGCTACACCTTC

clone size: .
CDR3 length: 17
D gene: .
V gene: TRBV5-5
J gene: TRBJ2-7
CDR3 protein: CASSLGPPYKGPYEQYF
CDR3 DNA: TGTGCCAGCAGCTTGGGGCCCCCATATAAAGGCCCCTACGAGCAGTACTTC

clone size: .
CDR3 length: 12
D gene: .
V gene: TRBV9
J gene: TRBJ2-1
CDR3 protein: CASSVGYNEQFF
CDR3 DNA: TGTGCCAGCAGCGTAGGATACAATGAGCAGTTCTTC

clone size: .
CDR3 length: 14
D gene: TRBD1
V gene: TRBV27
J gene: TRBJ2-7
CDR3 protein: CASSFGQGQREQYF
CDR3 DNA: TGTGCCAGCAGTTTCGGACAGGGGCAGCGCGAGCAGTACTTC

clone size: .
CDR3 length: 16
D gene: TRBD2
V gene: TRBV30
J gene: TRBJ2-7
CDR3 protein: CAWTPGLARSSYEQYF
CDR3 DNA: TGTGCCTGGACCCCTGGACTAGCGCGCAGCTCCTACGAGCAGTACTTC

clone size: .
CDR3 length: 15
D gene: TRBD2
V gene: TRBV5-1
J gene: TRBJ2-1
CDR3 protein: CASRLAGGSYNEQFF
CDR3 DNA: TGCGCCAGCAGACTAGCGGGGGGATCCTACAATGAGCAGTTCTTC